These T cell receptor beta chains were read from a single sample in a study of T-cell memory formation after mild COVID-19. MiXCR, applied by TCRdb to the 5' RACE reads, yields one record per CDR3 protein. The sample lists 300,000 to 400,000 distinct CDR3 sequences, 13% occurring once. Sequenced material: PBMCs or a T cell subset sorted from them (not recorded which). The receptors were sampled from a man aged 18 to 30 who had mild COVID-19 (a few samples of this study predate the infection). Cell type and time point are not known. The CDR3 runs from the conserved cysteine through the conserved F or W. D genes are given only for firm matches. Part of the rows lack a size; the others show once, few, many or a class for expanded clones.

clone size	V gene	J gene	D gene	CDR3 protein	CDR3 DNA
few	TRBV11-1	TRBJ2-1	-	CASSFRGNYNEQFF	TGTGCCAGCAGCTTTAGAGGAAACTACAATGAGCAGTTCTTC
few	TRBV5-1	TRBJ2-2	TRBD1	CASSYDRGRITGELFF	TGCGCCAGCAGCTACGACAGGGGGCGAATCACCGGGGAGCTGTTTTTT
few	TRBV7-2	TRBJ1-2	-	CASSLAGLSGYTF	TGTGCCAGCAGCCTTGCCGGTCTATCCGGCTACACCTTC
few	TRBV7-6	TRBJ1-1	-	CATRGLMNTEAFF	TGTGCCACACGGGGTTTAATGAACACTGAAGCTTTCTTT
medium-sized	TRBV9	TRBJ1-1	-	CASSVGTGTEAFF	TGTGCCAGCAGCGTAGGGACGGGCACTGAAGCTTTCTTT
many	TRBV7-2	TRBJ1-5	-	CASSLAPGASQPQHF	TGTGCCAGCAGCTTAGCGCCGGGGGCCAGTCAGCCCCAGCATTTT
few	TRBV5-1	TRBJ2-2	-	CASSQTSGELFF	TGCGCCAGCAGCCAGACCTCCGGGGAGCTGTTTTTT
once	TRBV24-1	TRBJ2-6	-	CATSGWRDPSGANVLTF	TGTGCCACCAGTGGTTGGCGGGATCCCTCTGGGGCCAACGTCCTGACTTTC
few	TRBV4-1	TRBJ2-2	TRBD2	CASSQDISGGPYTGELFF	TGCGCCAGCAGCCAAGATATCAGCGGGGGGCCCTACACCGGGGAGCTGTTTTTT
-	TRBV9	TRBJ2-5	-	CASSVTGVGEETQYF	TGTGCCAGCAGCGTGACGGGGGTTGGGGAAGAGACCCAGTACTTC
-	TRBV3-1	TRBJ2-7	TRBD2	CASSERTSFSEQYF	TGTGCCAGCAGCGAACGGACTAGTTTTTCCGAGCAGTACTTC
few	TRBV6-5	TRBJ1-1	-	CASSTASEAFF	TGTGCCAGCAGCACCGCCTCCGAAGCTTTCTTT
-	TRBV4-1	TRBJ2-7	-	CASSQEGQGGYEQYF	TGCGCCAGCAGCCAAGAAGGGCAGGGGGGGTACGAGCAGTACTTC
-	TRBV7-8	TRBJ2-3	-	CASSEARFRVTDTQYF	TGTGCCAGCAGCGAAGCGCGCTTTAGGGTTACAGATACGCAGTATTTT
-	TRBV7-9	TRBJ1-2	TRBD1	CASSNAGTGVKGGYTF	TGTGCCAGCAGCAACGCCGGGACAGGGGTGAAAGGAGGCTACACCTTC
few	TRBV12-3/TRBV12-4	TRBJ2-7	TRBD1	CASSFSGGGEQYF	TGTGCCAGCAGTTTCTCAGGGGGTGGCGAGCAGTACTTC
many	TRBV29-1	TRBJ2-3	TRBD2	CSVDRGGTDTQYF	TGCAGCGTTGACCGGGGGGGCACAGATACGCAGTATTTT
few	TRBV6-5	TRBJ1-6	-	CASKLTGSPLHF	TGTGCCAGCAAGCTTACGGGTTCACCCCTCCACTTT
few	TRBV5-1	TRBJ2-5	-	CASAYSTSREETQYF	TGCGCCAGCGCCTACTCGACAAGTCGGGAAGAGACCCAGTACTTC
-	TRBV4-2	TRBJ2-3	-	CASSQDRVSTDTQYF	TGTGCCAGCAGCCAAGATCGAGTTAGCACAGATACGCAGTATTTT
-	TRBV25-1	TRBJ2-7	-	CASEWRVGEQYF	TGTGCCAGTGAGTGGAGGGTAGGGGAGCAGTACTTC
few	TRBV6-5	TRBJ1-1	-	CASSYTFRGDTEAFF	TGTGCCAGCAGTTATACGTTTCGGGGGGACACTGAAGCTTTCTTT
many	TRBV5-1	TRBJ1-1	-	CASSQQGRNTEAFF	TGCGCCAGCAGCCAACAGGGCAGGAACACTGAAGCTTTCTTT
few	TRBV15	TRBJ2-7	-	CATSPSGIPYEQYF	TGTGCCACCAGCCCCTCGGGGATCCCCTACGAGCAGTACTTC
few	TRBV7-9	TRBJ1-4	TRBD1	CASSLPPGGNEKLFF	TGTGCCAGCAGCTTACCCCCAGGGGGCAATGAAAAACTGTTTTTT
many	TRBV7-8	TRBJ2-5	-	CASSLVQETQYF	TGTGCCAGCAGCTTAGTCCAAGAGACCCAGTACTTC
-	TRBV24-1	TRBJ2-5	-	CATSDVQDEETQYF	TGTGCCACCAGTGACGTACAGGATGAAGAGACCCAGTACTTC
-	TRBV7-2	TRBJ2-3	TRBD2	CASSWTSGVGDTQYF	TGTGCCAGCAGCTGGACTAGCGGGGTGGGAGATACGCAGTATTTT
-	TRBV4-1	TRBJ1-1	-	CASSSGRAGTEAFF	TGCGCCAGCAGTAGTGGCAGGGCGGGTACTGAAGCTTTCTTT
-	TRBV2	TRBJ1-4	-	CATGRKRSRFFVFANEKLFF	TGTGCCACCGGGAGGAAAAGATCGCGGTTTTTCGTTTTTGCTAATGAAAAACTGTTTTTT
many	TRBV12-3/TRBV12-4	TRBJ2-3	TRBD2	CASSLGGGVSDTQYF	TGTGCCAGCAGTTTGGGCGGGGGGGTTTCGGATACGCAGTATTTT
many	TRBV2	TRBJ1-2	-	CASSPTGVAGGYTF	TGTGCCAGCAGTCCGACGGGGGTGGCGGGCGGCTACACCTTC
few	TRBV20-1	TRBJ1-2	-	CSASIPIQGSANGYTF	TGCAGTGCTTCCATACCTATTCAGGGGAGTGCAAACGGCTACACCTTC
few	TRBV24-1	TRBJ2-7	TRBD1	CATITDRGLGEQYF	TGTGCCACCATAACGGACAGGGGGCTGGGGGAGCAGTACTTC